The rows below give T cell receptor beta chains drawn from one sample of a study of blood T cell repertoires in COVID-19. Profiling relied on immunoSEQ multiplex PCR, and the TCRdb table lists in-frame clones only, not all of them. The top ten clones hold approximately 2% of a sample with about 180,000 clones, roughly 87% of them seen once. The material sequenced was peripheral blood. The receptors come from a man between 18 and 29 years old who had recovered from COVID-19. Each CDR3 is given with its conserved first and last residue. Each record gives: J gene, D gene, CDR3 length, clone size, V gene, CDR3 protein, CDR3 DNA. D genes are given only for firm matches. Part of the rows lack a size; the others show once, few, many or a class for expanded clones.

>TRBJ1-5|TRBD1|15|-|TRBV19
CASSIGDRTHQPQHF
TGTGCCAGTAGTATCGGGGACAGGACCCATCAGCCCCAGCATTTT
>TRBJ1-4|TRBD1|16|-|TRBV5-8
CASSLKGTGRGEKLFF
TGTGCCAGCAGCTTGAAAGGGACAGGGCGGGGGGAAAAACTGTTTTTT
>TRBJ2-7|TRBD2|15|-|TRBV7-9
CASSLDPSGRYEQYF
TGTGCCAGCAGCTTAGACCCTAGCGGGAGGTACGAGCAGTACTTC
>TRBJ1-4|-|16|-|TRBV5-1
CASSVNPRGTNEKLFF
TGCGCCAGCAGCGTAAACCCCAGGGGCACTAATGAAAAACTGTTTTTT
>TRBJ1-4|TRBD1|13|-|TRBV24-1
CATSAGQGEKLFF
TGTGCCACCAGTGCAGGACAGGGAGAAAAACTGTTTTTT
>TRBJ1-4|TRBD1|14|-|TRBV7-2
CASSLGTGVEKLFF
TGTGCCAGCAGCTTAGGGACAGGGGTGGAAAAACTGTTTTTT
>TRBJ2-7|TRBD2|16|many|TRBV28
CASSPGLAGTAYEQYF
TGTGCCAGCAGTCCGGGACTAGCGGGAACAGCCTACGAGCAGTACTTC
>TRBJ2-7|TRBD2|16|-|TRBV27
CASSRLAGGVLGEQYF
TGTGCCAGCAGTCGACTAGCGGGAGGGGTTTTGGGCGAGCAGTACTTC
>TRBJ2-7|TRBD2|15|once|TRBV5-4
CASRVAGGPLNEQYF
TGTGCCAGCAGGGTAGCGGGAGGGCCTCTGAACGAGCAGTACTTC
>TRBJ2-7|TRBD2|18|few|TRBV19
CASSTAPGLAGGHYEQYF
TGTGCCAGTAGTACAGCACCGGGACTAGCGGGAGGACATTACGAGCAGTACTTC
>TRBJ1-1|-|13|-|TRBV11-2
CASSSYERTEAFF
TGTGCCAGCAGCTCCTACGAGAGGACTGAAGCTTTCTTT
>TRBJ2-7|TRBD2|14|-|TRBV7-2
CASSPRTSSYEQYF
TGTGCCAGCAGCCCTCGGACTAGCTCCTACGAGCAGTACTTC
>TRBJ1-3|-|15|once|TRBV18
CASSPVTASGNTIYF
TGTGCCAGCTCACCGGTCACAGCCTCTGGAAACACCATATATTTT
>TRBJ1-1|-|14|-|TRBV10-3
CAISNKGANTEAFF
TGTGCCATCTCAAATAAAGGAGCGAACACTGAAGCTTTCTTT
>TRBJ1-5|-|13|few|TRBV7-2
CASSQDSNQPQHF
TGTGCCAGCAGCCAGGATAGCAATCAGCCCCAGCATTTT
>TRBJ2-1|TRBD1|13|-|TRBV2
CASTGTARGEQFF
TGTGCCAGCACCGGGACAGCCAGGGGTGAGCAGTTCTTC
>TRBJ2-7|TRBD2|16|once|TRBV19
CASSMGGDGPPYEQYF
TGTGCCAGTAGTATGGGAGGGGACGGGCCGCCCTACGAGCAGTACTTC
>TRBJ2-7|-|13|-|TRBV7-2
CASSFTGVYEQYF
TGTGCCAGCAGCTTTACAGGAGTCTACGAGCAGTACTTC
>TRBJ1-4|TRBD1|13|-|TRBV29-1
CSALTGGGEKLFF
TGCAGCGCCCTGACAGGGGGAGGTGAAAAACTGTTTTTT
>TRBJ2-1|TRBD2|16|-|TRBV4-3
CASSQGSTGGYNEQFF
TGCGCCAGCAGCCAGGGGTCAACGGGAGGTTACAATGAGCAGTTCTTC
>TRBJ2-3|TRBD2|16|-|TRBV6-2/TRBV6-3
CASSFGTSGSLDTQYF
TGTGCCAGCAGTTTCGGGACTAGCGGGAGTCTAGATACGCAGTATTTT
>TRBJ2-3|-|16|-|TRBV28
CASSLPGHLSTDTQYF
TGTGCCAGCAGCCTACCGGGACACCTTAGCACAGATACGCAGTATTTT
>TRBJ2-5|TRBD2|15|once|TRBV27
CASSFLAGVRETQYF
TGTGCCAGCAGTTTCCTAGCGGGAGTCAGGGAGACCCAGTACTTC
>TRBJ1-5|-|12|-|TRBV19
CASSDSNQPQHF
TGTGCCAGTAGCGACAGTAATCAGCCCCAGCATTTT
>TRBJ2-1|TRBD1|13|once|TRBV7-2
CASSRDRDNEQFF
TGTGCCAGCAGCCGCGACAGGGACAATGAGCAGTTCTTC
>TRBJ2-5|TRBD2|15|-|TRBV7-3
CASSPGLAGVETQYF
TGTGCCAGCAGCCCGGGACTAGCGGGAGTAGAGACCCAGTACTTC
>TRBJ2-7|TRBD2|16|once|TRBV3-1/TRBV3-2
CASSQLSLAGDYEQYF
TGTGCCAGCAGCCAATTGTCGCTAGCGGGAGATTACGAGCAGTACTTC
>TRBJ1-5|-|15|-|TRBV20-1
CSASFWQGLNQPQHF
TGCAGTGCCAGTTTTTGGCAGGGTCTCAATCAGCCCCAGCATTTT
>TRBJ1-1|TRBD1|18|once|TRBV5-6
CASSVPGQLSIGGTEAFF
TGTGCCAGCAGCGTACCGGGACAGCTATCTATTGGGGGCACTGAAGCTTTCTTT
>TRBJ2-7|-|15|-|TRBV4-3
CASSQARGRSYEQYF
TGCGCCAGCAGCCAAGCCAGGGGGAGGTCCTACGAGCAGTACTTC
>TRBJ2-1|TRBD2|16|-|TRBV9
CASSVLGLATGNEQFF
TGTGCCAGCAGCGTATTAGGACTAGCCACGGGGAATGAGCAGTTCTTC
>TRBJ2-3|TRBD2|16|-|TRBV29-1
CSVNPFASGSPDTQYF
TGCAGCGTTAACCCCTTTGCTAGCGGGAGCCCAGATACGCAGTATTTT
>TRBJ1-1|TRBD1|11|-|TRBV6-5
CASSRGQEAFF
TGTGCCAGCAGCCGGGGACAGGAGGCTTTCTTT
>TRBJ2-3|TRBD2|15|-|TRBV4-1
CASSLGLAGGDKQYF
TGCGCCAGCAGCCTCGGACTAGCGGGAGGCGATAAGCAGTATTTT
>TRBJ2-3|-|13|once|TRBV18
CASSPRFTDTQYF
TGTGCCAGCTCACCGCGCTTCACAGATACGCAGTATTTT
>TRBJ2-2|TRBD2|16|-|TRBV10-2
CASSDVGGERTGELFF
TGCGCCAGCAGTGATGTGGGAGGGGAAAGGACCGGGGAGCTGTTTTTT
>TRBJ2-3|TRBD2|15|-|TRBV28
CASSPGLAPTDTQYF
TGTGCCAGCAGTCCGGGACTAGCGCCCACAGATACGCAGTATTTT
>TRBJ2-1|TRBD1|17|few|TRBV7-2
CASSERTGYSSYNEQFF
TGTGCCAGCAGCGAAAGGACAGGCTACAGCTCCTACAATGAGCAGTTCTTC
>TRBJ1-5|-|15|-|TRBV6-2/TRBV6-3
CASSTPQGRNQPQHF
TGTGCCAGCAGTACTCCACAGGGAAGGAATCAGCCCCAGCATTTT